This TCR beta chain was identified during a study of T cells after yellow fever vaccination. In TCRdb, the 5' RACE reads were re-called with MiXCR into one record per CDR3 protein. The sample lists approximately 510,000 distinct CDR3 sequences, 21% seen once, with around 17% in the top ten. Of note for this clonotype: The antigen is not known.

Study-wide results and limits: Abundant contaminating clonotypes from the bulk population could appear in FACS-sorted repertoires. Boosting was followed by the reappearance of most primary-vaccination clones (approximately 97% CD4, 70% to 90% CD8).

The CDR3 is made up of 17 amino acids. Germline CDR1 and CDR2: LNHNV and YYDKDF (reference sequence). The junction had 12 bases not matched to a gene; V was cut back by 1 base and J by 7 bases. The input for sequencing was PBMCs, taken about 20 days after the first yellow fever vaccination. The clonotype comes from a man aged 18 to 30 who received the YFV17D yellow fever vaccine. The V gene is TRBV15, the J gene TRBJ2-3; 9 positions agree with TRBD2. The CDR3 nucleotides read TGTGCCACCAGCAGAGGATTAGGTAGCGGGGGTGCCAATACGCAGTATTTT. Its protein is CATSRGLGSGGANTQYF. The entire variable domain, with the rest obtained from reference TRBV15 and TRBJ2-3, is as follows: DAMVIQNPRYQVTQFGKPVTLSCSQTLNHNVMYWYQQKSSQAPKLLFHYYDKDFNNEADTPDNFQSRRPNTSFCFLDIRSPGLGDTAMYLCATSRGLGSGGANTQYFGPGTRLTVL.